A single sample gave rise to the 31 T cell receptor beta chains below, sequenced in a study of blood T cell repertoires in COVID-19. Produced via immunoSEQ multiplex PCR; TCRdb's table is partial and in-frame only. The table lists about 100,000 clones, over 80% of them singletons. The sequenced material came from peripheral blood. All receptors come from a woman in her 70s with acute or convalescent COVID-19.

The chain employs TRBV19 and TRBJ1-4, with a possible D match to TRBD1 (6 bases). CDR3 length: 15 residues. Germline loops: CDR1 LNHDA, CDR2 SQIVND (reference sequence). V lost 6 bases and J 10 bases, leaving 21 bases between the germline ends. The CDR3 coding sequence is TGTGCCAGTAGAGTGCGCCGGGACACGGGGACAAAACTGTTTTTT. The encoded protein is CASRVRRDTGTKLFF.

The CDR3 here is CASRPLKGLAGLPNKGDTQYF. Here the CDR3 DNA reads TGTGCCAGCAGACCGTTAAAGGGACTAGCGGGGCTACCCAATAAGGGAGATACGCAGTATTTT. The rearrangement links TRBV28 to TRBJ2-3, with 13 bases identical to TRBD2. This CDR3 region has 21 residues. CDR1 MDHEN and CDR2 SYDVKM come from the germline V gene. V was clipped by 6 bases and J by 5 bases; unmatched bases: 23.

DNA of the CDR3: TGTGCCAGCAGCTTCCCGGCGGAAAAAACTAGCACAGATACGCAGTATTTT. Protein: CASSFPAEKTSTDTQYF. This chain connects TRBV7-9 to TRBJ2-3; D not certain. The CDR3 spans 17 residues. CDR1 is SEHNR and CDR2 is FQNEAQ in the germline V gene (reference sequence). The V end was cut by 3 bases, the J end by 0 bases, with 16 bases between.

In nucleotides, the CDR3 is TGTGCCAGCAGTCGGTTGGACAGTAATGAAAAACTGTTTTTT. This gives the protein CASSRLDSNEKLFF. V usage is TRBV28 and J usage is TRBJ1-4; tentatively, D is TRBD1 (6 bases). The CDR3 spans 14 residues. Deletions cut 5 bases from V and 4 bases from J, with 11 bases between. Germline loops: CDR1 MDHEN, CDR2 SYDVKM.

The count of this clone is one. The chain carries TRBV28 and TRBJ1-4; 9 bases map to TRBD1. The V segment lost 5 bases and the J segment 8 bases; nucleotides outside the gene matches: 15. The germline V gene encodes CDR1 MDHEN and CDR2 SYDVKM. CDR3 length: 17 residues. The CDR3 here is CASSVTSFTGGREKLFF. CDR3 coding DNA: TGTGCCAGCAGTGTGACTTCTTTCACAGGGGGCCGGGAAAAACTGTTTTTT.

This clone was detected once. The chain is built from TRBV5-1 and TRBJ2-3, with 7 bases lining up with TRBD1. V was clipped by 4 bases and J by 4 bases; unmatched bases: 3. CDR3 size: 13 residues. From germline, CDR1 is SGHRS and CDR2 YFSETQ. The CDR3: CASSQQGADTQYF. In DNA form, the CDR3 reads TGCGCCAGCAGCCAGCAGGGGGCAGATACGCAGTATTTT.

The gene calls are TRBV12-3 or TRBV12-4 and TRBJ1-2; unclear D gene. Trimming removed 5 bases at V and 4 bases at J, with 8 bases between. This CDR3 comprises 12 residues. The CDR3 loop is CASSKALYGYTF. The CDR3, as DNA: TGTGCCAGCAGTAAAGCTCTCTATGGCTACACCTTC.

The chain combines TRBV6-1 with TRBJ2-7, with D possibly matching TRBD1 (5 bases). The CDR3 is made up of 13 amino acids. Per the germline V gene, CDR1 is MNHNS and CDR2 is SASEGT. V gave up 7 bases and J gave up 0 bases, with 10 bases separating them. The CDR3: CASKGLSSYEQYF. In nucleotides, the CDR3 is TGTGCCAGCAAGGGGCTGAGCTCCTACGAGCAGTACTTC.

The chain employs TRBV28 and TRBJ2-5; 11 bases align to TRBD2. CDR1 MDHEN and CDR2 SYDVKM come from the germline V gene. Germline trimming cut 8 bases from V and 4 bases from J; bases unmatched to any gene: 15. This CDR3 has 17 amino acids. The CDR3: CASHPELAGVGGETQYF. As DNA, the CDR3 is TGTGCCAGCCACCCGGAACTAGCGGGAGTAGGTGGAGAGACCCAGTACTTC. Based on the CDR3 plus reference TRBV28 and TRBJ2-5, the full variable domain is DVKVTQSSRYLVKRTGEKVFLECVQDMDHENMFWYRQDPGLGLRLIYFSYDVKMKEKGDIPEGYSVSREKKERFSLILESASTNQTSMYLCASHPELAGVGGETQYFGPGTRLLVL.

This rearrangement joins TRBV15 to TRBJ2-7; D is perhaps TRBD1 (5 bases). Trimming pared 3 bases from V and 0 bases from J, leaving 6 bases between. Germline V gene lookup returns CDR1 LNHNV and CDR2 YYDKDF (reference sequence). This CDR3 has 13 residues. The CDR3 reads CATSSGASYEQYF. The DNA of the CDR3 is TGTGCCACCAGCAGTGGGGCCTCCTACGAGCAGTACTTC.

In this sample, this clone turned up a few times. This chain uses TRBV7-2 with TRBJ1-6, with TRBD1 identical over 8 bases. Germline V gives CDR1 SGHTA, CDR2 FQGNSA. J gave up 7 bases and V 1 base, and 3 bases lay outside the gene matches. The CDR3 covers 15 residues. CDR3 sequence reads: CASSLDQGANSPLHF. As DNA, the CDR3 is TGTGCCAGCAGCTTAGACCAGGGGGCCAATTCACCCCTCCACTTT.

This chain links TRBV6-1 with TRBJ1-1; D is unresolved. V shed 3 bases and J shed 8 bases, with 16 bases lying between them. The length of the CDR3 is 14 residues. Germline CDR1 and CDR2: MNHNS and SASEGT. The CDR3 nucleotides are TGTGCCAGCAGTGACCCTGGGCTATCAAAGGAAGCTTTCTTT. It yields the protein CASSDPGLSKEAFF.

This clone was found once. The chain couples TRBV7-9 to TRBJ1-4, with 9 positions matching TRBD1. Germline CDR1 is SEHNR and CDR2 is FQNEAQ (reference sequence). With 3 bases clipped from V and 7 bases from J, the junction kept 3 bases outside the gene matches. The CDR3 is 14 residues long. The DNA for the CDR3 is TGTGCCAGCAGCTTGCGGGACAGGGCTGAAAAACTGTTTTTT. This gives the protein CASSLRDRAEKLFF.

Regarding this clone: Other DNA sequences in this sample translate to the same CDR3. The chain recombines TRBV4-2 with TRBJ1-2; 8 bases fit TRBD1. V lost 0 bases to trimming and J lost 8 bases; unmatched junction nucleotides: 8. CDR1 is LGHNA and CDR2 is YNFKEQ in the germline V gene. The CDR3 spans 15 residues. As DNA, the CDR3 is TGTGCCAGCAGCCAAGATGGTCAGGGGGCTAGGGGCTACACCTTC. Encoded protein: CASSQDGQGARGYTF.

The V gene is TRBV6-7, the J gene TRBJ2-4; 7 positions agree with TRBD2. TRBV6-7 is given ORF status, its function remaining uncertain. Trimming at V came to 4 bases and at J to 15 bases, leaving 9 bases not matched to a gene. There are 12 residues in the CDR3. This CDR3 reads CASSSPGLPGYF. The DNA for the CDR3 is TGTGCCAGCAGTTCCCCGGGACTACCTGGGTACTTC.

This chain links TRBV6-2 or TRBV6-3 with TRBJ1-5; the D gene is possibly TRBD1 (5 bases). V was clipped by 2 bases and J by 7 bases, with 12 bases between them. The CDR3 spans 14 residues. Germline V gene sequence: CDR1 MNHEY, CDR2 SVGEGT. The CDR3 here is CASSYDTGRQPQHF. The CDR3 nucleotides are TGTGCCAGCAGTTACGATACAGGTAGACAGCCCCAGCATTTT.

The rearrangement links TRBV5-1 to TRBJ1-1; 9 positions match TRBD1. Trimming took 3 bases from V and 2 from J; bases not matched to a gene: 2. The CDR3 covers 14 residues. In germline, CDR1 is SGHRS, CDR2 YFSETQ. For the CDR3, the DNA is TGCGCCAGCAGCTCGGACAGGGGAAACACTGAAGCTTTCTTT. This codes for CASSSDRGNTEAFF. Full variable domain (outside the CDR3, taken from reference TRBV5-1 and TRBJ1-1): KAGVTQTPRYLIKTRGQQVTLSCSPISGHRSVSWYQQTPGQGLQFLFEYFSETQRNKGNFPGRFSGRQFSNSRSEMNVSTLELGDSALYLCASSSDRGNTEAFFGQGTRLTVV.

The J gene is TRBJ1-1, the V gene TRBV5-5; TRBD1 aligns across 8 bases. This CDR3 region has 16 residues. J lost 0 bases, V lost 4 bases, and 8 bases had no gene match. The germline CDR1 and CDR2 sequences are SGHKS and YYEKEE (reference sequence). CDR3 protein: CASSTGTGNMNTEAFF. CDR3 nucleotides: TGTGCCAGCAGCACCGGGACAGGAAATATGAACACTGAAGCTTTCTTT. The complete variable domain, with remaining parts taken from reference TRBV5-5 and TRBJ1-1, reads DAGVTQSPTHLIKTRGQQVTLRCSPISGHKSVSWYQQVLGQGPQFIFQYYEKEERGRGNFPDRFSARQFPNYSSELNVNALLLGDSALYLCASSTGTGNMNTEAFFGQGTRLTVV.

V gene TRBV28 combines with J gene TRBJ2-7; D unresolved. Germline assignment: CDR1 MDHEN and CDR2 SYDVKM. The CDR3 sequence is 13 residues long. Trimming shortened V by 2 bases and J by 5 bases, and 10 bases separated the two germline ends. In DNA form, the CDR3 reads TGTGCCAGCAGTTTAACCTCCCGGGACGAGCAGTACGTC. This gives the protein CASSLTSRDEQYV.

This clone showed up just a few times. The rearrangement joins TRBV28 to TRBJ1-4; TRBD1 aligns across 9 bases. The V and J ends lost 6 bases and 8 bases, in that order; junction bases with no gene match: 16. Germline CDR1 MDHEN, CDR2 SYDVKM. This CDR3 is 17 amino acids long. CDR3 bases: TGTGCCAGCAGCGGCGGGACAGGGCGGGTCTCTTCGGAAAAACTGTTTTTT. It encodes CASSGGTGRVSSEKLFF.

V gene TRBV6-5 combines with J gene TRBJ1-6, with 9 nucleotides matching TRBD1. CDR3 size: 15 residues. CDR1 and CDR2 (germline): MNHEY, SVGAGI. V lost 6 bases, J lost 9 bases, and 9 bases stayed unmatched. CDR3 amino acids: CASRGDRAGSSPLHF. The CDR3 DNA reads TGTGCCAGCAGAGGGGACAGGGCGGGGAGTTCACCCCTCCACTTT.

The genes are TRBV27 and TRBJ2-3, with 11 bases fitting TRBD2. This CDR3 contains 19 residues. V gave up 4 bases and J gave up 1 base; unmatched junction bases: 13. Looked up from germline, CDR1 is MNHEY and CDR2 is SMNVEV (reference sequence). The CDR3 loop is CASSSRYSGRGFGTDTQYF. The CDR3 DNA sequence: TGTGCCAGCAGTTCCCGCTATAGCGGGAGGGGCTTTGGCACAGATACGCAGTATTTT.

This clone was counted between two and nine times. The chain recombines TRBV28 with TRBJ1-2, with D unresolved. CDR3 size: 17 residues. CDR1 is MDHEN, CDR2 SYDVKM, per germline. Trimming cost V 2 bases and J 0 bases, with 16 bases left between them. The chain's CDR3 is CASSLTNPLLANYGYTF. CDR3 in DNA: TGTGCCAGCAGTTTAACGAATCCTTTGTTAGCTAACTATGGCTACACCTTC.

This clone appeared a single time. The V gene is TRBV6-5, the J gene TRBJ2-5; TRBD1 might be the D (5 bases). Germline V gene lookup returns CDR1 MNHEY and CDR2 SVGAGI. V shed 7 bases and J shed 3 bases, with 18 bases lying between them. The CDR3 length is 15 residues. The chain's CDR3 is CASTISSQGKETQYF. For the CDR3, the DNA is TGTGCCAGCACCATCTCCTCGCAGGGAAAAGAGACCCAGTACTTC.

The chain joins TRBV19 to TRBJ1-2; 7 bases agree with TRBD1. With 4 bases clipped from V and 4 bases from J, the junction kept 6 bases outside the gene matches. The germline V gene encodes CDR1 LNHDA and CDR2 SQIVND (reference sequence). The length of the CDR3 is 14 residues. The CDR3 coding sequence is TGTGCCAGTAGTAGCCGGACAGGAGCCTATGGCTACACCTTC. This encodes CASSSRTGAYGYTF.

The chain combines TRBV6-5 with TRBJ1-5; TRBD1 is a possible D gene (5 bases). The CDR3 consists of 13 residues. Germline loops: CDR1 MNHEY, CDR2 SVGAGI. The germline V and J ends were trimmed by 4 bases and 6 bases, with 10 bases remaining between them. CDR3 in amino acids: CASSSGWFQPQHF. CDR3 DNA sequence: TGTGCCAGCAGTTCAGGGTGGTTTCAGCCCCAGCATTTT.

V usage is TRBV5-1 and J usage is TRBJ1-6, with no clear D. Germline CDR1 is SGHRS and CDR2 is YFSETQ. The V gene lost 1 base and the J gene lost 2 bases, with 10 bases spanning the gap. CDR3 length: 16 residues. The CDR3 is CASSLRGSAYNSPLHF. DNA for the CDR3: TGCGCCAGCAGCTTGCGAGGGAGTGCCTATAATTCACCCCTCCACTTT.

DNA of the CDR3: TGTGCCATCAGTGAGGTCCAAATCTCTGGAAACACCATATATTTT. Translating gives CAISEVQISGNTIYF. This chain uses TRBV10-3 with TRBJ1-3; unclear D gene. The CDR3 sequence is 15 residues long. V lost 2 bases and J lost 0, with 8 bases in between. Germline V CDR1 and CDR2: ENHRY, SYGVKD.

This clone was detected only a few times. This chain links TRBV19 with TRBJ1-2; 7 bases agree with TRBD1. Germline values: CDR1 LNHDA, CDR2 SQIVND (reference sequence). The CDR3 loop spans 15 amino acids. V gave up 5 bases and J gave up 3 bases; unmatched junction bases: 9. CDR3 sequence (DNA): TGTGCCAGTAGTGCCGGGACAGACTCCCACTATGGCTACACCTTC. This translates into CASSAGTDSHYGYTF. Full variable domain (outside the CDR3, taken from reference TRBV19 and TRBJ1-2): DGGITQSPKYLFRKEGQNVTLSCEQNLNHDAMYWYRQDPGQGLRLIYYSQIVNDFQKGDIAEGYSVSREKKESFPLTVTSAQKNPTAFYLCASSAGTDSHYGYTFGSGTRLTVV.

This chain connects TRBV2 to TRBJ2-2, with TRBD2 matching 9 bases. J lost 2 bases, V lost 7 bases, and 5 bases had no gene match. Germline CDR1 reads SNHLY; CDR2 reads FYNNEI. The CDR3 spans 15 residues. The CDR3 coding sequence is TGTGCCAGCATCCAGCGGGAGGCAAACACCGGGGAGCTGTTTTTT. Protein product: CASIQREANTGELFF.

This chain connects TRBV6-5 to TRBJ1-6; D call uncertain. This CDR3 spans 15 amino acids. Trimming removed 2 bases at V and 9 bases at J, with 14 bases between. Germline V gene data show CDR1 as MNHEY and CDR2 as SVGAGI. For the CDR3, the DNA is TGTGCCAGCAGTTACGAGGGCCGGGCTGGTTCACCCCTCCACTTT. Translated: CASSYEGRAGSPLHF.